This T cell receptor (beta chain) comes out of a study of post-analysis software for immune sequencing data. Study at large: Progressive-relapsing, secondary progressive and relapsing-remitting multiple sclerosis were among the disease courses included.

As for this clonotype: Its antigen is not known.

This CDR3 spans 17 amino acids. The germline V gene encodes CDR1 MDHEN and CDR2 SYDVKM. V was clipped by 1 base and J by 1 base, with 13 bases between them. Unique molecular identifiers were carried by the TCR beta cDNA libraries. TCRdb called the PCR reads again in MiXCR, with one record for every CDR3 protein. The data hold hundreds of thousands of distinct CDR3 sequences, with about 32% observed a single time. Findings and caveats of the study: When patients were compared with controls, 5 or 6 TRBV segments were more frequent, TRBV5-6, TRBV5-1 and TRBV20-1 among them. Those with multiple sclerosis, the patient group, showed significantly lower normalized Chao1 diversity than controls.

The clonotype originates from a girl between 5 and 17 years old with multiple sclerosis. The chain employs TRBV28 and TRBJ2-2; D may correspond to TRBD1 or TRBD2 (5 bases each). What was sequenced was blood. The DNA for the CDR3 is TGTGCCAGCAGTTTATTGTTGGGGGTAGGGAACACCGGGGAGCTGTTTTTT. The encoded protein is CASSLLLGVGNTGELFF.